This T cell receptor beta chain was identified in a study of CD8 T cells in Susac syndrome. Reverse transcription of roughly 0.45 to 1 ug RNA was carried out with random hexamers. TCRdb reprocessed the immunoSEQ multiplex PCR reads via MiXCR and lists one record per CDR3 protein. This table has 150,000 or so distinct CDR3 sequences, 85% to 95% appearing once. The CDR3 is 14 residues long. Germline V gene data show CDR1 as SNHLY and CDR2 as FYNNEI. V was clipped by 4 bases and J by 4 bases, with 13 bases between them. This clonotype was seen just once. The chain carries TRBV2 and TRBJ1-1; D gene ambiguous. Sequencing input: CD4+ T cells from PBMCs. The clonotype originates from a human donor in good health. CDR3 DNA sequence: TGTGCCAGCAGTGTCGAGGGAGGGCCCACTGAAGCTTTCTTT. It encodes CASSVEGGPTEAFF.